These T cell receptor beta chains were read from a single sample in a study of cytomegalovirus exposure and HLA in healthy donors. Clones were read by immunoSEQ multiplex PCR, and TCRdb kept only the in-frame ones, dropping some. This sample lists some 75,000 clones; its ten largest clones have approximately 0.78%. Sequencing was carried out using PBMCs. The origin of the receptors is a boy between 10 and 17 years old in good health and CMV-seronegative. The CDR3 runs from the conserved cysteine through the conserved F or W. D genes are given only for firm matches.

len	v_gene	d_gene	j_gene	CDR3nt	CDR3aa
11	TRBV5-6	.	TRBJ1-1	TGTGCCAGCAGCTACGACAGGCAAGCTTTCTTT	CASSYDRQAFF
15	TRBV5-6	.	TRBJ2-5	TGTGCCAGCAGCTTTAAGAGGGGGGGATCGGAGACCCAGTACTTC	CASSFKRGGSETQYF
17	TRBV2	.	TRBJ2-1	TGTGCCAGCAGTGGAACAACAACAGGGAATCGCTACAATGAGCAGTTCTTC	CASSGTTTGNRYNEQFF
15	TRBV5-1	.	TRBJ1-5	TGCGCCAGCAGCTTGGTTGCAGGGGGCAATCAGCCCCAGCATTTT	CASSLVAGGNQPQHF
14	TRBV5-6	.	TRBJ2-7	TGTGCCAGCAGCTTGGCCGTCAGGGGCTACGAGCAGTACTTC	CASSLAVRGYEQYF
13	TRBV7-9	.	TRBJ2-1	TGTGCCAGCAGCTCCCTCGCCTACAATGAGCAGTTCTTC	CASSSLAYNEQFF
15	TRBV28	.	TRBJ2-7	TGTGCCAGCAGTATAGGGGGACCGCTCGCCTACGAGCAGTACTTC	CASSIGGPLAYEQYF
16	TRBV6-5	.	TRBJ2-7	TGTGCCAGCAGTTACTCGACGGGACACCCAGCCTACGAGCAGTACTTC	CASSYSTGHPAYEQYF
15	TRBV19	.	TRBJ1-5	TGTGCCAGTAGTATCGGGAGGGCTGGGAATCAGCCCCAGCATTTT	CASSIGRAGNQPQHF
12	TRBV19	.	TRBJ1-5	TGTGCCAGTAGTAACCGGGATCAGCCCCAGCATTTT	CASSNRDQPQHF
11	TRBV19	TRBD1	TRBJ1-1	TGTGCCAGTAGCCTACAGGGGGCAGCTTTCTTT	CASSLQGAAFF
15	TRBV6-5	TRBD2	TRBJ2-1	TGTGCCAGCAGTAAGAGGACTAGCGGGAGCAATGAGCAGTTCTTC	CASSKRTSGSNEQFF
16	TRBV9	TRBD1	TRBJ2-2	TGTGCCAGCAGCGTAGGGCAGGGGGCGACCACCGGGGAGCTGTTTTTT	CASSVGQGATTGELFF
17	TRBV25-1	TRBD2	TRBJ2-5	TGTGCCAGCAGTGGTACTAGCGGGGGGCCCTCGGGAGAGACCCAGTACTTC	CASSGTSGGPSGETQYF
14	TRBV5-1	.	TRBJ1-4	TGCGCCAGCAGCTTGGGACAGTCCGATGAAAAACTGTTTTTT	CASSLGQSDEKLFF
15	TRBV5-1	TRBD1	TRBJ2-7	TGCGCCAGCAGCCCGACCGGGACAGGGGATACGGCGCAGTACTTC	CASSPTGTGDTAQYF
14	TRBV19	.	TRBJ1-1	TGTGCCAGTAGTACGGCGGGTGGGGACACTGAAGCTTTCTTT	CASSTAGGDTEAFF
11	TRBV7-2	.	TRBJ1-2	TGTGCCAGCAGCACCGGGGGAGGCTACACCTTC	CASSTGGGYTF
14	TRBV6-5	.	TRBJ2-2	TGTGCCAGCAGGGCGACCAGACAAGGCGGGGAGCTGTTTTTT	CASRATRQGGELFF
15	TRBV7-8	TRBD1	TRBJ2-7	TGTGCCAGCAGCCAAAGCGGGACAGGGGGGTACGAGCAGTACTTC	CASSQSGTGGYEQYF
15	TRBV5-5	TRBD1	TRBJ2-7	TGTGCCAGCAGCTTGGCGACAGGGGTCGCCTACGAGCAGTACTTC	CASSLATGVAYEQYF
12	TRBV18	.	TRBJ2-7	TGTGCCAGCTCACCGAGGCAAATCGAGCAGTACTTC	CASSPRQIEQYF
16	TRBV6-1	.	TRBJ1-4	TGTGCCAGCAGTGAAATCGCGGGAGCAACTAATGAAAAACTGTTTTTT	CASSEIAGATNEKLFF
15	TRBV6-5	TRBD1	TRBJ2-3	TGTGCCAGCAGCCGCGGACAGGGGGCAACAGATACGCAGTATTTT	CASSRGQGATDTQYF
16	TRBV27	.	TRBJ1-6	TGTGCCAGCAGTTTGGTCGTGAGCTCCTATAATTCACCCCTCCACTTT	CASSLVVSSYNSPLHF
13	TRBV9	TRBD1	TRBJ1-2	TGTGCCAGCAGCGTAGGGGACAGGGGAAGCTACACCTTC	CASSVGDRGSYTF
16	TRBV6-1	TRBD1	TRBJ2-7	TGTGCCAGCAGTGTAGGCAGGGACAGGGTTTCCTACGAGCAGTACTTC	CASSVGRDRVSYEQYF
15	TRBV18	TRBD2	TRBJ2-1	TGTGCCAGCTCACCACCGATGGGACTAACCACTGAGCAGTTCTTC	CASSPPMGLTTEQFF
14	TRBV5-1	.	TRBJ1-4	TGCGCCAGCAGCTTGCTGACAGGCGATGAAAAACTGTTTTTT	CASSLLTGDEKLFF
13	TRBV30	.	TRBJ1-2	TGTGCCTGGAGAGCGCAGGGAAATCAAGGCTACACCTTC	CAWRAQGNQGYTF
18	TRBV4-1	TRBD2	TRBJ2-2	TGCGCCAGCAGCCAAGATGCGGGACTAGCGGGACCGGCCGGGGAGCTGTTTTTT	CASSQDAGLAGPAGELFF
15	TRBV6-1	.	TRBJ1-1	TGTGCCAGCAGTCTCCGACCTGACAGATCCTTTGAAGCTTTCTTT	CASSLRPDRSFEAFF
16	TRBV4-1	.	TRBJ1-1	TGCGCCAGCAGCCAAGAGGGGGCCGTGAAGAACACTGAAGCTTTCTTT	CASSQEGAVKNTEAFF
14	TRBV12-5	.	TRBJ2-3	TGTGCTAGTGGTTACGGAGGGGTTGCAGATACGCAGTATTTT	CASGYGGVADTQYF
14	TRBV5-1	.	TRBJ2-7	TGCGCCAGCAGCTTCACGCGGTCTGGCGAGGAGCAGTACTTC	CASSFTRSGEEQYF
15	TRBV7-8	.	TRBJ2-5	TGTGCCAGCAGCTCCTCCTGGACAGGAGGGGAGACCCAGTACTTC	CASSSSWTGGETQYF
14	TRBV29-1	.	TRBJ2-1	TGCAGCGTTGGTTATCGGCTGGTCCAGGATGAGCAGTTCTTC	CSVGYRLVQDEQFF
12	TRBV6-1	TRBD1	TRBJ1-1	TGTGCCAGCAGCTTGACAGGGTTAGAAGCTTTCTTT	CASSLTGLEAFF
11	TRBV2	.	TRBJ2-3	TGTGCCAGCAGTATCGGAGATACGCAGTATTTT	CASSIGDTQYF
14	TRBV5-1	TRBD1	TRBJ2-7	TGCGCCAGCAGCTTGGGTCAGGGGGCAGACGAGCAGTACTTC	CASSLGQGADEQYF
14	TRBV30	TRBD1	TRBJ1-3	TGTGCCTGGGAAACCGGGACAGGGGTATCCACCATATATTTT	CAWETGTGVSTIYF
16	TRBV7-8	.	TRBJ2-7	TGTGCCAGCAGTCAAAACGGGCTAGCCCTTTCCTACGAGCAGTACTTC	CASSQNGLALSYEQYF
16	TRBV4-1	.	TRBJ1-2	TGCGCCAGCAGCCAAGTGATGGGTGCTGGGGGGTATGGCTACACCTTC	CASSQVMGAGGYGYTF
15	TRBV6-1	TRBD1	TRBJ2-2	TGTGCCAGCAGGGGGACAGGGGGAGAGACCGGGGAGCTGTTTTTT	CASRGTGGETGELFF
17	TRBV7-3	TRBD2	TRBJ2-1	TGTGCCAGCAGCTTACTAGCGGGGGGGCTTCTAGGCAATGAGCAGTTCTTC	CASSLLAGGLLGNEQFF
12	TRBV30	.	TRBJ1-2	TGTGCCTGTCGGGTAGAGATGTATGGCTACACCTTC	CACRVEMYGYTF
13	TRBV30	TRBD2	TRBJ2-7	TGTGCCTGGAGCCGGGGGGACTCCTACGAGCAGTACTTC	CAWSRGDSYEQYF
15	TRBV19	.	TRBJ1-4	TGTGCCAGTAGTATAGATCTGGGAGCGGAAGAAAAACTGTTTTTT	CASSIDLGAEEKLFF
16	TRBV4-3	TRBD2	TRBJ2-1	TGCGCCAGCAGCCAAGAGGTAGCGGGCTCCTACAATGAGCAGTTCTTC	CASSQEVAGSYNEQFF
17	TRBV4-1	.	TRBJ1-1	TGCGCCAGCAGCCAAGAAGTTAGAACAGAAAGCCACTTACCCGCTTTCTTT	CASSQEVRTESHLPAFF
15	TRBV7-9	.	TRBJ2-1	TGTGCCAGCAGCTCGCTGGGCGAGACCTACAATGAGCAGTTCTTC	CASSSLGETYNEQFF
13	TRBV7-9	.	TRBJ2-1	TGTGCCAGCAGCTTAGAGGGGGACAATGAGCAGTTCTTC	CASSLEGDNEQFF
11	TRBV5-6	.	TRBJ1-1	TGTGCCAGCAGTTCAGGGGTGTCGGCTTTCTTT	CASSSGVSAFF